This T cell receptor beta chain stems from a study of early T cells in non-severe SARS-CoV-2 infection (dated by TCRdb to the early 2020s). Regarding the study in general: TCR sequencing used bulk RNA from unsorted whole blood, so alpha and beta chains could not be paired.

A word on this clonotype: The specificity of this receptor is unknown. Base qualities were left out, and no much larger clone turns up one base away.

Libraries came from 5' RACE. The instrument given in TCRdb is NextSeq 500. Unique molecular identifiers were attached to individual cDNA molecules in the TCR library protocol so that sequencing error and PCR bias could be corrected. TCR alpha and beta chains were both sequenced, and the abundances of alpha and beta sequences in each sample were closely correlated with each other. The paper's data handling went like this. V gene, J gene and CDR3 annotation of TCR sequences was performed with Decombinator V4. Expanded TCRs were defined as changing significantly between any two time points under a Poisson model with p below 0.0001. TCR abundances were normalised to the total number of TCRs sequenced per sample and were expressed as counts per million. VDJdb, accessed 1 November 2021, was searched for CMV, EBV and SARS-CoV-2 annotated TCRs, excluding TCRs annotated for multiple antigens. TCRdb reworked the public reads: Q25 trimming with fastp, MiXCR clone assembly, productive beta chains retained. Rows are unified per CDR3 protein, each entry keeping the most common DNA and genes. The authors' filters were not applied to this entry. This sample has fewer than 55,000 distinct CDR3 sequences in its table, and more than 6.5% of those were observed once. The ten most abundant clones make up approximately 8% of the sample.

Beyond this particular receptor, the publication reports: VDJdb matching was skewed toward anti-spike CD8 responses and likely underestimated virus-specific expansions, missing private and CD4 specificities.

This was a case-control study nested in a cohort of healthcare workers in London, UK, who had nasopharyngeal swab PCR tests and blood samples taken every week. Healthcare workers were recruited between 23 and 31 March 2020, during the week of the UK lockdown, and were followed weekly for up to roughly 15 weeks. This clonotype was sampled from an adult who was a healthcare worker with PCR-confirmed SARS-CoV-2 infection or an uninfected control (not recorded which). Sequencing used whole blood.

The DNA sequence follows: TGTGCCAGCAGCCTGGCAGGGGTTGCCGGGGAGCTGTTTTTT. Its protein reads: CASSLAGVAGELFF. This chain joins TRBV5-4 to TRBJ2-2; a tentative D call is TRBD1 (6 bases match). CDR1 and CDR2 were assigned from the germline V gene (reference sequence) as SGHNT and YYREEE. A distance of 13 bases separates the germline ends of V and J, which lose 4 bases and 6 bases respectively. Including cysteine and phenylalanine, the CDR3 has 14 amino acids. Of the read, only the CDR3 DNA is kept; its 42 bases are in frame from base 1.